This T cell receptor beta chain came from a study of blood T cell repertoires in COVID-19. Study-level background: There were acute and convalescent COVID-19 samples, and they came from the United States, Italy and Spain. Sample material is recorded as cDNA or gDNA derived from T cells, B-cell-depleted T cells, or PBMCs.

Original data processing: Amplifying reference gene primers gave estimates of nucleated cell counts. Assay: immunoSEQ multiplex PCR; the TCRdb copy retains only in-frame clones and omits some. V, J and clone size are taken as reported in that table, and D and trimming were inferred from the DNA itself. The sample yields over 95,000 clones, around 74% seen once. Trimming took 6 bases from V and 1 from J; bases not matched to a gene: 12. The CDR3 length is 18 residues. The germline CDR1 and CDR2 sequences are MNHEY and SVGEGT. The chain couples TRBV6-2 or TRBV6-3 to TRBJ2-3; 11 nucleotides align to TRBD2. Sequencing was done on a sample of peripheral blood. The receptor's source is a woman of 80 years or more with active or convalescent COVID-19. The CDR3 here is CASSLPLAGGPGTDTQYF. The CDR3 DNA sequence: TGTGCCAGCAGCCTCCCTTTAGCGGGAGGGCCCGGCACAGATACGCAGTATTTT.